These 20 T cell receptor beta chains share one sample of origin, sequenced in a study of human T cells and chemical hapten exposure. TCRdb analysed the RACE reads with MiXCR anew, one entry per CDR3 protein. Found here are some 350,000 distinct CDR3 sequences, about 7% of them singletons; the top ten hold 8% to 9%. Indicated time point: patch test 1, 2 weeks after DPC sensitization. Treatment described: therapeutic diphenylcyclopropenone sensitization with weekly scalp DPC. The source material was whole blood, sampled in connection with sensitization to the hapten diphenylcyclopropenone (DPC). The receptors here all came from a woman between 18 and 29 years old with alopecia areata. Some clones in this sample may be carry-over from other donors' samples.

This clonotype has a handful of counts. This chain uses TRBV4-1 with TRBJ1-5; 9 bases are a match to TRBD1. From germline, CDR1 is MGHRA and CDR2 YSYEKL. The CDR3 totals 15 residues. Trimming took 0 bases from V and 6 from J; bases not matched to a gene: 3. CDR3 sequence: CASSQEDRGSQPQHF. CDR3 DNA: TGCGCCAGCAGCCAAGAAGACAGGGGGAGTCAGCCCCAGCATTTT.

V is TRBV11-2 and J is TRBJ1-1; 8 nucleotides agree with TRBD1. The V gene end was trimmed by 1 base and the J gene end by 4 bases; junction bases not matched to a gene: 14. Germline lookup yields CDR1 SGHAT and CDR2 FQNNGV. The CDR3 has 18 residues. The chain's CDR3 is CASSLGLRSTTGGTEAFF. The CDR3 nucleotides read TGTGCCAGCAGCTTAGGTCTCCGGTCAACAACAGGGGGCACTGAAGCTTTCTTT.

Many counts were recorded for this clonotype. The chain recombines TRBV28 with TRBJ2-1, with TRBD1 matching 9 bases. Germline V gene lookup returns CDR1 MDHEN and CDR2 SYDVKM. Trimming took 6 bases from V and 5 from J; bases not matched to a gene: 5. The CDR3 is made up of 14 amino acids. The CDR3 DNA sequence: TGTGCCAGCAGGGGACAGGGTCGGGACAATGAGCAGTTCTTC. Residues: CASRGQGRDNEQFF. Variable domain in full (rest from reference TRBV28 and TRBJ2-1): DVKVTQSSRYLVKRTGEKVFLECVQDMDHENMFWYRQDPGLGLRLIYFSYDVKMKEKGDIPEGYSVSREKKERFSLILESASTNQTSMYLCASRGQGRDNEQFFGPGTRLTVL.

This clonotype was recorded many times. This chain joins TRBV29-1 and TRBJ2-3, with a weak D call TRBD1 (6 bases). This CDR3 region has 13 residues. The germline gives CDR1 SQVTM, CDR2 ANQGSEA. Trimming shortened V by 7 bases and J by 6 bases, and 17 bases separated the two germline ends. CDR3 bases: TGCAGCGCAGAAGGGTTGGGGGCGGATACGCAGTATTTT. This sequence encodes CSAEGLGADTQYF.

Only a few counts were recorded for this clonotype. The CDR3 is CASSLEDRGRFTEAFF. CDR3 bases: TGTGCCAGCAGCTTGGAGGACAGGGGGCGTTTCACTGAAGCTTTCTTT. This rearrangement joins TRBV5-6 to TRBJ1-1; 11 bases agree with TRBD1. The CDR3 totals 16 residues. V lost 0 bases and J lost 4; bases outside the gene matches: 5. The germline gives CDR1 SGHDT, CDR2 YYEEEE.

V gene TRBV6-5 combines with J gene TRBJ2-3, with 8 bases matching TRBD2. J was trimmed by 5 bases and V by 10 bases; bases with no gene match: 11. This CDR3 is built from 14 residues. CDR1 is MNHEY and CDR2 is SVGAGI in the germline V gene. CDR3 DNA: TGTGCCACTCACCGAGCGGGGGCACGAGATACGCAGTATTTT. Amino acid sequence: CATHRAGARDTQYF.

The chain uses TRBV7-3 and TRBJ1-2; D may be TRBD1 (5 bases). The CDR3 spans 15 residues. Germline loops: CDR1 SGHTA, CDR2 FQGTGA. Between the trimmed V and J ends, which lost 1 base and 4 bases, there was a span of 13 bases. The CDR3 region is CASSLSPRVAYGYTF. The CDR3 DNA reads as TGTGCCAGCAGCTTAAGTCCCAGGGTGGCCTATGGCTACACCTTC.

This clonotype was seen a handful of times. This chain uses TRBV15 with TRBJ1-5, with no clear D. V gave up 3 bases and J gave up 1 base, with 10 bases separating them. Germline V gene data show CDR1 as LNHNV and CDR2 as YYDKDF (reference sequence). This CDR3 comprises 15 residues. CDR3 DNA: TGTGCCACCAGCAGGGCCCAAAGGAGCAATCAGCCCCAGCATTTT. It is translated as CATSRAQRSNQPQHF. The full variable domain, in which reference TRBV15 and TRBJ1-5 provide the parts outside the CDR3, is DAMVIQNPRYQVTQFGKPVTLSCSQTLNHNVMYWYQQKSSQAPKLLFHYYDKDFNNEADTPDNFQSRRPNTSFCFLDIRSPGLGDTAMYLCATSRAQRSNQPQHFGDGTRLSIL.

This clonotype appeared a few times. This chain links TRBV6-2 or TRBV6-3 with TRBJ2-7; D is possibly TRBD2 (5 bases). Germline V lookup: CDR1 MNHEY, CDR2 SVGEGT. The CDR3 is 17 amino acids. V was cut by 4 bases and J by 0 bases, with 19 bases left in between. This chain's CDR3 is CASSLSYRGASSYEQYF. CDR3 bases: TGTGCCAGCAGTTTGAGTTATCGGGGTGCGAGCTCCTACGAGCAGTACTTC.

There are many counts of this clonotype. The chain is built from TRBV7-2 and TRBJ2-7; D tentatively reads TRBD1 or TRBD2 (5 bases each). The V gene lost 2 bases and the J gene lost 5 bases, with 19 bases spanning the gap. Per the germline V gene, CDR1 is SGHTA and CDR2 is FQGNSA. This CDR3 region has 16 residues. Here the CDR3 reads CASSLPIGESGNEQYF. The DNA of the CDR3 is TGTGCCAGCAGCTTACCAATAGGGGAATCGGGAAACGAGCAGTACTTC.

This clonotype was counted ten times or more. The chain carries TRBV2 and TRBJ2-3, with D possibly being TRBD1 or TRBD2 (6 bases each). The length of the CDR3 is 18 residues. The V end lost 0 bases, the J end lost 5 bases, and 21 bases lay between the germline ends. Germline CDR1 is SNHLY and CDR2 is FYNNEI. The CDR3 protein is CASSEAFQEGGQEDTQYF. CDR3 coding DNA: TGTGCCAGCAGTGAAGCGTTTCAGGAGGGGGGCCAGGAAGATACGCAGTATTTT.

This clonotype was seen a handful of times. The chain combines TRBV20-1 with TRBJ1-1, with D unclear. The V end was cut by 4 bases, the J end by 0 bases, with 9 bases between. The length of the CDR3 is 13 residues. Germline assignment: CDR1 DFQATT and CDR2 SNEGSKA (reference sequence). CDR3 nucleotide sequence: TGCAGTGCTAAGACCCGCCTGAACACTGAAGCTTTCTTT. Its translation is CSAKTRLNTEAFF.

The sample holds a few counts of this clonotype. The chain combines TRBV19 with TRBJ1-1; D call uncertain. From germline, CDR1 is LNHDA and CDR2 SQIVND (reference sequence). Trimming stripped 5 bases from V and 4 bases from J, with 20 bases between. CDR3 length equals 16 residues. The CDR3 sequence is CASSGVWVRRSTEAFF. The CDR3 bases are TGTGCCAGTAGTGGGGTGTGGGTCCGAAGGAGCACTGAAGCTTTCTTT.

This clonotype was counted a few times. This chain uses TRBV4-3 with TRBJ2-3, with unresolved D. V lost 0 bases, J lost 0 bases, and 13 bases lay in between. CDR1 LGHNA and CDR2 YSLEER come from the germline V gene. The CDR3 is made up of 17 amino acids. The CDR3 DNA sequence: TGCGCCAGCAGCCAAGATAGCTCAGGCCCTAGCACAGATACGCAGTATTTT. It specifies CASSQDSSGPSTDTQYF.

The chain carries TRBV7-9 and TRBJ1-6; the D is unclear. From germline, CDR1 is SEHNR and CDR2 FQNEAQ (reference sequence). The CDR3 is 14 residues long. V lost 4 bases to trimming and J lost 5 bases, with 9 bases between them. The CDR3: CASSSPGDNSPLHF. In DNA form, the CDR3 reads TGTGCCAGCAGCTCACCAGGAGATAATTCACCCCTCCACTTT. Together with reference TRBV7-9 and TRBJ1-6, the CDR3 gives the full variable domain: DTGVSQNPRHKITKRGQNVTFRCDPISEHNRLYWYRQTLGQGPEFLTYFQNEAQLEKSRLLSDRFSAERPKGSFSTLEIQRTEQGDSAMYLCASSSPGDNSPLHFGNGTRLTVT.

The chain joins TRBV20-1 to TRBJ2-7, with a weak D call TRBD2 (5 bases). CDR1 is DFQATT and CDR2 is SNEGSKA in the germline V gene (reference sequence). The V end lost 0 bases, the J end lost 0 bases, and 12 bases lay between the germline ends. The CDR3 spans 15 residues. Here the CDR3 reads CSARDAGLNSYEQYF. Written as DNA, the CDR3 is TGCAGTGCTAGAGACGCGGGCCTCAACTCCTACGAGCAGTACTTC.

The chain combines TRBV7-9 with TRBJ1-3; the D is unclear. Germline loops: CDR1 SEHNR, CDR2 FQNEAQ (reference sequence). V gave up 3 bases and J gave up 4 bases, with 16 bases separating them. The CDR3 covers 16 residues. The CDR3 region is CASSFDVLLAGNTIYF. For the CDR3, the DNA is TGTGCCAGCAGCTTTGACGTCCTCCTTGCAGGAAACACCATATATTTT.

This clonotype has a count of ten or more. This chain connects TRBV9 to TRBJ2-7, with TRBD2 identical over 8 bases. The CDR3 contains 15 residues. Germline V gene lookup returns CDR1 SGDLS and CDR2 YYNGEE. V lost 2 bases and J lost 3; bases outside the gene matches: 7. The CDR3 sequence is CASSVLAGRNYEQYF. CDR3 coding DNA: TGTGCCAGCAGCGTGTTAGCGGGGAGGAACTACGAGCAGTACTTC.

This clonotype was observed a few times. The chain recombines TRBV2 with TRBJ2-7; no firm D call. V shed 4 bases and J shed 2 bases, with 12 bases lying between them. Germline V CDR1 and CDR2: SNHLY, FYNNEI. The CDR3 consists of 14 residues. CDR3 coding DNA: TGTGCCAGCAGTGTTTCTCACGGGCCCTACGAGCAGTACTTC. It codes for CASSVSHGPYEQYF. The full variable domain, with the rest looked up from reference TRBV2 and TRBJ2-7, is EPEVTQTPSHQVTQMGQEVILRCVPISNHLYFYWYRQILGQKVEFLVSFYNNEISEKSEIFDDQFSVERPDGSNFTLKIRSTKLEDSAMYFCASSVSHGPYEQYFGPGTRLTVT.

This clonotype has a handful of counts. V gene TRBV7-9 combines with J gene TRBJ2-7; TRBD1 might be the D (6 bases). Germline CDR1 and CDR2: SEHNR and FQNEAQ (reference sequence). The CDR3 has 15 residues. V gave up 5 bases and J gave up 2 bases, with 16 bases separating them. CDR3 coding DNA: TGTGCCAGCAGCCCGACCGAGGACAGCCCCTACGAGCAGTACTTC. Its translation is CASSPTEDSPYEQYF.